This T cell receptor (beta chain) was found in a study of cytomegalovirus exposure and HLA in healthy donors. Overall study: From about 180 million T cells, an earlier analysis saw under 140 million unique TCR beta sequences.

The CDR3 spans 14 residues. The J segment lost 7 bases and the V segment lost 6 bases, leaving 10 bases of the junction unmatched. Per the germline V gene, CDR1 is MDHEN and CDR2 is SYDVKM. Overall study findings and caveats: Previous analysis showed most TCR beta V segments were productive about 87% or about 30% of the time.

About this clone itself: Its target is not known.

The PCR had 60 Vbeta and 13 Jbeta primers. Method: immunoSEQ multiplex PCR; TCRdb's copy keeps in-frame clones and lacks some. The sample includes around 150,000 clones, roughly three quarters of them seen just once. The sequencing sample was made of PBMCs. The TCR was taken from a man aged 35-49 years in good health and CMV-seronegative. The rearrangement joins TRBV28 to TRBJ1-2, with 8 bases identical to TRBD1. This CDR3 reads CASSEGQAGSGYTF. DNA for the CDR3: TGTGCCAGCAGCGAGGGACAGGCGGGTTCTGGCTACACCTTC.